This is a list of T cell receptor beta chains from one sample in a study of blood T cell repertoires in COVID-19. Assay used: immunoSEQ multiplex PCR; TCRdb lists only in-frame clones, some missing. The sample carries more than 85,000 clones, around three quarters recorded once. Source material: peripheral blood. The receptors stem from a woman in her fifties or sixties with acute or convalescent COVID-19. Each CDR3 is given without its conserved first and last residue.

cdr3_aa j_call v_call
ASSQDPGSDQPQH TRBJ1-5 TRBV4-2
ASSEAGLAGQGVAQETQY TRBJ2-5 TRBV2
ASSPTTGSYEQY TRBJ2-7 TRBV27
AIRPEQGARETQY TRBJ2-5 TRBV10-3
ASSPGTAPTNEQF TRBJ2-1 TRBV3-1/TRBV3-2
ATSRPDRQRGGTDTQY TRBJ2-3 TRBV15
AWSVQLDTEAF TRBJ1-1 TRBV30
ASSIFAGSEAF TRBJ1-1 TRBV9
ASSSPGQVNTEAF TRBJ1-1 TRBV28
SVATGTGNQPQH TRBJ1-5 TRBV29-1
ASSYSGQGVSYGYT TRBJ1-2 TRBV6-5
AISESRPGAGTYEQY TRBJ2-7 TRBV10-3
ASSRTRGQGLAYEQY TRBJ2-7 TRBV6-2/TRBV6-3
ASSSPGGATGNTIY TRBJ1-3 TRBV6-2/TRBV6-3
ASSSAGGSTDTQY TRBJ2-3 TRBV7-9
ATSMANEQF TRBJ2-1 TRBV24-1
ASTLAGGSSYNEQF TRBJ2-1 TRBV2
ASSELGRDTEAF TRBJ1-1 TRBV6-1
ASSGGTGGEKLF TRBJ1-4 TRBV2
ASSLLSQPQH TRBJ1-5 TRBV28
AWLHQGVGELF TRBJ2-2 TRBV30
ASSLRAGGFYSPLH TRBJ1-6 TRBV14
ASSTRQGCRVGYT TRBJ1-2 TRBV18
ASSIGTGGEQF TRBJ2-1 TRBV6-5
ASSEGGRNTGELF TRBJ2-2 TRBV25-1
ASSPGPQGLNEKLF TRBJ1-4 TRBV14
ASSTQVWGTEQY TRBJ2-7 TRBV9
ASSLGIDSEQF TRBJ2-1 TRBV12-3/TRBV12-4